The 27 T cell receptor beta chains below all came from one sample that was sequenced in a study of molecular identifiers for immune sequencing clone quantification (dated by TCRdb to between 2017 and 2018). Library preparation used PCR. TCRdb lists the instrument as NextSeq 500. TCRdb's own reprocessing of the public reads used fastp at Q25 and MiXCR and kept productive beta chains. Rows matching on CDR3 protein sequence are summarized as one entry with the most common DNA and genes. The sample profile shows about half a million distinct CDR3 sequences; 25% of them were found once. Of the sample, over 0.6% is held by the ten largest clones. The material sequenced was naive CD8+ T cells from blood, with Jurkat cell RNA spiked in. The cell subset or site label corresponds to: FACS-sorted CD8+CD4-CCR7+CD45RA+ naive T cells. The receptors were gathered from a human donor in good health. Some libraries in this study had Jurkat cell RNA spiked in.

The chain couples TRBV28 to TRBJ2-7; 12 bases match TRBD2. Germline V lookup: CDR1 MDHEN, CDR2 SYDVKM. The CDR3 sequence is 14 residues long. J gave up 3 bases and V 6 bases, and 3 bases lay outside the gene matches. CDR3 coding DNA: TGTGCCAGCAGCAGGACTAGCGGGATCTACGAGCAGTACTTC. This translates into CASSRTSGIYEQYF.

This clonotype has more than one count but fewer than ten. The chain carries TRBV12-3 or TRBV12-4 and TRBJ2-7; D is ambiguous. Trimming left V 5 bases short and J 7 bases short, with 18 bases between. The CDR3 is made up of 14 amino acids. The CDR3 nucleotides read TGTGCCAGCAGTAGGGCCCAGCCAGGTCGGGAGCAGTACTTC. It translates to CASSRAQPGREQYF.

This clonotype was seen only a few times. This chain links TRBV7-8 with TRBJ1-1; D call uncertain. Germline V CDR1 and CDR2: SGHVS, FQNEAQ. The CDR3 sequence is 14 residues long. V shed 5 bases and J shed 3 bases, with 13 bases lying between them. CDR3 amino acids: CASSPGTDYTEAFF. As DNA, the CDR3 is TGTGCCAGCAGCCCAGGAACAGATTACACTGAAGCTTTCTTT.

The chain employs TRBV4-1 and TRBJ2-3; D is unresolved. The CDR3 is 14 residues long. The ends were cut back, 5 bases at V and 5 bases at J, with 14 bases in the middle. Per germline, CDR1 MGHRA and CDR2 YSYEKL. CDR3 DNA: TGCGCCAGCAGCGCCCTCCTAAGTGGAGATACGCAGTATTTT. This codes for CASSALLSGDTQYF.

This clonotype appeared a few times. V usage is TRBV12-3 or TRBV12-4 and J usage is TRBJ2-4; 7 nucleotides align to TRBD2. Trimming removed 5 bases from V and 1 base from J; junction bases left unmatched: 8. The length of the CDR3 is 16 residues. CDR3 amino acids: CASSPSGGRAKNIQYF. CDR3 nucleotides: TGTGCCAGCAGTCCCTCGGGGGGTAGGGCCAAAAACATTCAGTACTTC.

With respect to this clonotype: This sequence may be a read error, since a much larger clone differs from it by one base. This chain links TRBV5-1 with TRBJ2-7, with D hard to call. Trimming took off 6 bases at V and 4 bases at J, with 14 bases between the two ends. The CDR3 has 13 amino acids. Germline lookup yields CDR1 SGHRS and CDR2 YFSETQ. The CDR3: CASIFKADYEQYF. Written as DNA, the CDR3 is TGCGCCAGCATCTTTAAGGCGGATTACGAGCAGTACTTC.

This clonotype was found many times. The chain has TRBV27 and TRBJ2-2; possibly TRBD1 or TRBD2 for D (5 bases each). The CDR3 runs to 15 residues. Trimming left V 2 bases short and J 3 bases short, with 10 bases between. Germline values: CDR1 MNHEY, CDR2 SMNVEV (reference sequence). CDR3 in DNA: TGTGCCAGCAGTTTACGGGACGGGTACACCGGGGAGCTGTTTTTT. Its protein is CASSLRDGYTGELFF.

This chain joins TRBV18 and TRBJ2-7; TRBD1 agrees at 7 bases. Unmatched junction bases numbered 5, after V lost 2 bases and J lost 4 bases. The CDR3 is made up of 14 amino acids. Per the germline V gene, CDR1 is KGHSH and CDR2 is LQKENI. The CDR3 DNA reads TGTGCCAGCTCACCATCTAGGGGGCATTACGAGCAGTACTTC. Encoded protein: CASSPSRGHYEQYF.

Concerning this clonotype itself: A junction end diverges from the germline sequence, so it may reflect a read error. The chain combines TRBV9 with TRBJ2-3; a possible D gene is TRBD1 (5 bases). Per the germline V gene, CDR1 is SGDLS and CDR2 is YYNGEE. The CDR3 is 15 amino acids. The CDR3 DNA sequence: TGTGCGAGCAGTTTAATTGGTGGGGCCACAGATACGCAGTATTTT. Its protein is CASSLIGGATDTQYF.

This clonotype has more than one count but fewer than ten. This chain links TRBV4-2 with TRBJ2-3, with 8 bases aligning to TRBD2. CDR1 and CDR2 from the germline V gene are LGHNA and YNFKEQ. V gave up 5 bases and J gave up 6 bases; unmatched junction bases: 7. This CDR3 contains 14 residues. In nucleotides, the CDR3 is TGTGCCAGCAGCAGGGGACTAGGCGGGGATACGCAGTATTTT. Translated, it gives CASSRGLGGDTQYF.

The genes are TRBV7-9 and TRBJ1-1; no clear D. V lost 10 bases and J 3 bases, leaving 12 bases between the germline ends. CDR3 length equals 12 residues. The germline V gene encodes CDR1 SEHNR and CDR2 FQNEAQ (reference sequence). CDR3 nucleotide sequence: TGTGCCACCAGTGATTTTCACACTGAAGCTTTCTTT. The encoded protein is CATSDFHTEAFF.

This clonotype was seen ten or more times. This rearrangement joins TRBV29-1 to TRBJ1-5, with TRBD1 matching 10 bases. Germline lookup yields CDR1 SQVTM and CDR2 ANQGSEA. The CDR3 consists of 20 residues. Trimming at V came to 1 base and at J to 2 bases, leaving 17 bases not matched to a gene. The CDR3 loop is CSVEVNRDRGRALGNQPQHF. The CDR3 bases are TGCAGCGTTGAAGTCAACCGGGACAGGGGCCGCGCTTTGGGCAATCAGCCCCAGCATTTT.

There are many counts of this clonotype. The chain couples TRBV7-9 to TRBJ2-1; D may be TRBD2 (6 bases). The CDR3 is 14 residues long. The germline V gene encodes CDR1 SEHNR and CDR2 FQNEAQ (reference sequence). Trimming removed 3 bases from V and 7 bases from J, with 13 bases in between. CDR3 residues: CASSFTRAGNEQFF. The CDR3 DNA sequence: TGTGCCAGCAGCTTCACGAGGGCGGGGAATGAGCAGTTCTTC.

In this sample, this clonotype turned up many times. The chain has TRBV7-9 and TRBJ1-3; D gene unclear. Germline-derived CDR1 and CDR2 are SEHNR and FQNEAQ (reference sequence). This CDR3 region has 16 residues. Between the trimmed V and J ends, which lost 6 bases and 0 bases, there was a span of 15 bases. The CDR3 sequence is CASSHSLSDSGNTIYF. CDR3 DNA: TGTGCCAGCAGTCACAGCCTTTCCGACTCTGGAAACACCATATATTTT.

The chain couples TRBV9 to TRBJ2-2, with TRBD1 matching over 11 bases. The CDR3 extends over 16 amino acids. Trimming removed 5 bases from V and 7 bases from J; junction bases left unmatched: 10. Germline V CDR1 and CDR2: SGDLS, YYNGEE. The CDR3 loop is CASRSSDRGLGGELFF. CDR3 DNA: TGTGCCAGCAGGAGCTCGGACAGGGGGCTCGGCGGGGAGCTGTTTTTT.

Remarks on this clonotype: This may arise from a read error, as a much more abundant clone is one base away. In nucleotides, the CDR3 is TGTGCCAGCAGCTTGGTAAGGGACAGGACGTCCGAGCAGTACTTC. As protein: CASSLVRDRTSEQYF. The chain is built from TRBV5-6 and TRBJ2-7, with 8 positions matching TRBD1. The CDR3 is 15 residues long. With V trimmed by 0 bases and J by 6 bases, 8 bases remained unmatched. The germline V gene encodes CDR1 SGHDT and CDR2 YYEEEE.

The rearrangement joins TRBV28 to TRBJ1-5; no clear D. Looked up from germline, CDR1 is MDHEN and CDR2 is SYDVKM. Between the trimmed V and J ends, which lost 5 bases and 7 bases, there was a span of 18 bases. The CDR3 is 15 amino acids. The CDR3 here is CASSPRATVRQPQHF. The CDR3 nucleotides read TGTGCCAGCAGTCCCAGAGCCACAGTGCGACAGCCCCAGCATTTT.

The chain couples TRBV16 to TRBJ1-3; D unresolved. The V gene's germline CDR1 is KGHSY and CDR2 FQNENV. The CDR3 totals 15 residues. The V end was cut by 0 bases, the J end by 0 bases, with 6 bases between. The CDR3 spells CASSQSSSSGNTIYF. The CDR3 nucleotides are TGTGCCAGCAGCCAATCGTCTAGCTCTGGAAACACCATATATTTT.

Points on this clonotype: A much larger clone differs by one base, so this may be a read error. The chain has TRBV4-1 and TRBJ2-7, with a tentative D call TRBD1 (5 bases). Trimming left V 0 bases short and J 3 bases short, with 12 bases between. CDR1 is MGHRA and CDR2 is YSYEKL in the germline V gene. This CDR3 spans 15 amino acids. In DNA form, the CDR3 reads TGCGCCAGCAGCCAAGATCAGGGTCGTTACTACGAGCAGTACTTC. Its translation is CASSQDQGRYYEQYF.

This clonotype was observed a single time. This could be a read error, since a much larger clone is one nucleotide away. V gene TRBV6-6 combines with J gene TRBJ2-7; D gene ambiguous. The CDR3 has 12 residues. Germline V lookup: CDR1 MNHNY, CDR2 SVGAGI (reference sequence). Here the CDR3 DNA reads TGTGTCAGCAGTTATTACATCTACGAGCAGTACTTC. Translation: CVSSYYIYEQYF.

V is TRBV27 and J is TRBJ2-6; 7 bases line up with TRBD2. With V trimmed by 8 bases and J by 0 bases, 4 bases remained unmatched. Germline V gene lookup returns CDR1 MNHEY and CDR2 SMNVEV (reference sequence). The CDR3 spans 15 residues. The CDR3 coding sequence is TGTGCCAGCTCCTGGGGGGGCTCTGGGGCCAACGTCCTGACTTTC. Translation gives CASSWGGSGANVLTF.

The CDR3 region has the DNA TGTGCCAGCAGCTTAGAAGCGGGAGGCCTAAATGAGCAGTTCTTC. Translation: CASSLEAGGLNEQFF. The chain has TRBV7-9 and TRBJ2-1, with 9 bases that match TRBD2. The CDR3 contains 15 residues. J lost 7 bases, V lost 1 base, and 5 bases had no gene match. CDR1 SEHNR and CDR2 FQNEAQ come from the germline V gene (reference sequence).

V and J are TRBV4-1 and TRBJ1-3; D is unclear. This CDR3 has 13 residues. Germline values: CDR1 MGHRA, CDR2 YSYEKL. Trimming took off 4 bases at V and 4 bases at J, with 8 bases between the two ends. In DNA, the CDR3 is TGCGCCAGCAGCCGTGGGAGGGGAAACACCATATATTTT. Residues: CASSRGRGNTIYF.

Many counts were recorded for this clonotype. This sequence joins TRBV19 and TRBJ1-5, with TRBD1 matching over 7 bases. CDR3 length equals 15 residues. V lost 5 bases, J lost 2 bases, and 6 bases stayed unmatched. Germline V gives CDR1 LNHDA, CDR2 SQIVND (reference sequence). Here the CDR3 reads CASSPTGEGNQPQHF. The CDR3 nucleotides are TGTGCCAGTAGTCCAACAGGGGAGGGCAATCAGCCCCAGCATTTT.

J is TRBJ2-7 and V is TRBV27; TRBD2 matches 8 bases. In germline, CDR1 is MNHEY, CDR2 SMNVEV (reference sequence). Losses at the gene ends were 4 bases for V and 3 bases for J; bases not matched to a gene: 11. This CDR3 comprises 16 residues. CDR3 nucleotides: TGTGCCAGCAGTTCCAGTCGGGGAGCGGGAGTCTACGAGCAGTACTTC. Encoded protein: CASSSSRGAGVYEQYF.

This chain connects TRBV27 to TRBJ1-5, with D perhaps TRBD1 (6 bases). V was shortened by 5 bases and J by 7 bases, with 12 bases between the two germline ends. The V gene's germline CDR1 is MNHEY and CDR2 SMNVEV (reference sequence). This CDR3 comprises 13 residues. CDR3 amino acids: CASSIEGDQPQHF. In nucleotides, the CDR3 is TGTGCCAGCAGTATCGAGGGGGACCAGCCCCAGCATTTT.

The chain is built from TRBV6-1 and TRBJ2-7; unclear D gene. The CDR3 loop spans 13 amino acids. Germline V gene lookup returns CDR1 MNHNS and CDR2 SASEGT. Trimming took 1 base from V and 0 from J, leaving 4 bases between them. In DNA form, the CDR3 reads TGTGCCAGCAGTGAAGTCCCCTCCTACGAGCAGTACTTC. Its protein is CASSEVPSYEQYF.